This T cell receptor (beta chain) originates from a study of shared clonotypes between healthy human individuals. Findings and limits, study-wide: Approximately 4.9% of naive CD4 clonotypes were shared across several donors. At large depth, rarefaction still showed sorted-subset sequencing to be incomplete.

Some clones are missing from TCRdb's copy, which holds only in-frame ones; the method was immunoSEQ multiplex PCR. This sample yields approximately 2.1 million clones, of which approximately 93% are seen a single time; 0.35% to 0.45% belongs to the top ten. The germline V gene has CDR1 SGHRS and CDR2 YFSETQ. Trimming pared 0 bases from V and 4 bases from J, leaving 6 bases between. The CDR3 length is 13 residues. The donors, all of them Caucasian adults, lived in Nashville, Tennessee. A note on this clone: The antigen is undetermined.

The V gene is TRBV5-1, the J gene TRBJ2-3; D not resolved. Material for sequencing was naive CD4+ T cells from PBMCs. Regarding subset: CD45RA+ positively selected. This clonotype originated in a man aged 18 to 29 in good health. Some clones in this sample may be carry-over from other donors' samples. The CDR3, as DNA: TGCGCCAGCAGCTTGGGGTACTCAGATACGCAGTATTTT. Translating it yields CASSLGYSDTQYF. Full variable domain (missing parts from reference TRBV5-1 and TRBJ2-3): KAGVTQTPRYLIKTRGQQVTLSCSPISGHRSVSWYQQTPGQGLQFLFEYFSETQRNKGNFPGRFSGRQFSNSRSEMNVSTLELGDSALYLCASSLGYSDTQYFGPGTRLTVL.